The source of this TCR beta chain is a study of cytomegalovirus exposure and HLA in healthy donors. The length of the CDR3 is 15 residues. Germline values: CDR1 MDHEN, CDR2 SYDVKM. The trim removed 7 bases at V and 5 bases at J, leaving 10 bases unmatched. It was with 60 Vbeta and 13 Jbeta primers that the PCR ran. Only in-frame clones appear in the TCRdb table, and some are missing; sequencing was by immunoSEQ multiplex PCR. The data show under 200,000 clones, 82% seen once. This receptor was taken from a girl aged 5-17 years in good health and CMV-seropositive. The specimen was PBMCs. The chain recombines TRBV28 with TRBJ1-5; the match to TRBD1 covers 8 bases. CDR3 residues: CASTLQGAGDQPQHF. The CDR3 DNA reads TGTGCCAGCACCCTCCAGGGGGCCGGGGATCAGCCCCAGCATTTT.